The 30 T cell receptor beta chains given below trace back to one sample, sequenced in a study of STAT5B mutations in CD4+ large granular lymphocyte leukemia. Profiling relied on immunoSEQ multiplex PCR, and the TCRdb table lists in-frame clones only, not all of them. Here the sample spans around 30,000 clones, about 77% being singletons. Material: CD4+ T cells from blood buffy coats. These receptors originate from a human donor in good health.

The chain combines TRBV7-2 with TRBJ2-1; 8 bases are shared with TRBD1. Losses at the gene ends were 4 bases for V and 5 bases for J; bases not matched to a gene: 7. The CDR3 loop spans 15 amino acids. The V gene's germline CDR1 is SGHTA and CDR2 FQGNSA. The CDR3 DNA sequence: TGTGCCAGCAGCTGGACCGGGACAGGAAACAATGAGCAGTTCTTC. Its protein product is CASSWTGTGNNEQFF.

The CDR3 DNA sequence: TGTGCCAGCAGCTTTCCTCAGGGACTCCAAGAGACCCAGTACTTC. As protein: CASSFPQGLQETQYF. V and J are TRBV7-2 and TRBJ2-5, with D possibly being TRBD2 (6 bases). This CDR3 has 15 residues. Germline V gives CDR1 SGHTA, CDR2 FQGNSA. Trimming removed 3 bases at V and 1 base at J, with 12 bases between.

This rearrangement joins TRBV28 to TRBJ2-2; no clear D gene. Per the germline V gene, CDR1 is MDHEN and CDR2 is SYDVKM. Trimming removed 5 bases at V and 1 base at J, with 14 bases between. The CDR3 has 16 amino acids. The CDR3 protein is CASSPVLRLNTGELFF. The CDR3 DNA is TGTGCCAGCAGTCCAGTGCTTAGGTTGAACACCGGGGAGCTGTTTTTT.

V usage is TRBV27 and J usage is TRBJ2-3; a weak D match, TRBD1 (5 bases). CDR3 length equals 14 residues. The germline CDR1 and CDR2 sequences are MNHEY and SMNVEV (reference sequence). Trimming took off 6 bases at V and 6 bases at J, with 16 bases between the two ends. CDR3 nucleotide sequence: TGTGCCAGCAGAACGCCAGGGTTAGCTGATACGCAGTATTTT. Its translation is CASRTPGLADTQYF.

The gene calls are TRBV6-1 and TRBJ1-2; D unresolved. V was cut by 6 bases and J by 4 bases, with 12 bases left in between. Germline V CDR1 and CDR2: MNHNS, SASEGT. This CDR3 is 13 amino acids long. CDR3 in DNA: TGTGCCAGCAGGTCCCCCCAGCCCTATGGCTACACCTTC. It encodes CASRSPQPYGYTF.

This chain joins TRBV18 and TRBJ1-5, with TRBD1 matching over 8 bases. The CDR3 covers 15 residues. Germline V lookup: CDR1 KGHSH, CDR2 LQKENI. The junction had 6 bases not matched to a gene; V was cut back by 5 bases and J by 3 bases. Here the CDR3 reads CASSTGTGINQPQHF. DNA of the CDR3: TGTGCCAGCTCAACCGGGACAGGAATCAATCAGCCCCAGCATTTT.

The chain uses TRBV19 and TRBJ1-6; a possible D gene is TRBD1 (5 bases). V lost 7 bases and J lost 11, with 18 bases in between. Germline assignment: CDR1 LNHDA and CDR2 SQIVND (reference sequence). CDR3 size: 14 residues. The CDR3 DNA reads TGTGCCAGTACCCCGAAGGCAGGGCGGACACCCCTCCACTTT. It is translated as CASTPKAGRTPLHF.

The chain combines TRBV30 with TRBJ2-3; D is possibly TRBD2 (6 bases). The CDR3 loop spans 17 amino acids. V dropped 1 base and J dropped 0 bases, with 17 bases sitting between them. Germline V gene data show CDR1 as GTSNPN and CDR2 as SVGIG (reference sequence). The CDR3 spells CAWSAGKTGLSTDTQYF. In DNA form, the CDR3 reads TGTGCCTGGAGTGCGGGGAAAACGGGACTTAGCACAGATACGCAGTATTTT.

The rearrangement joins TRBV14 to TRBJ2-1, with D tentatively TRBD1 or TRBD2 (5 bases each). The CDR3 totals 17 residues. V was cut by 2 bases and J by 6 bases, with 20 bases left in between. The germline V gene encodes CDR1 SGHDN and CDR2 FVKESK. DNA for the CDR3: TGTGCCAGCAGCCAAATCACAGGAGGTCGCTTTGCCAATGAGCAGTTCTTC. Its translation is CASSQITGGRFANEQFF. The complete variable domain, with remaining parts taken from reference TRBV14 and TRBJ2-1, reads EAGVTQFPSHSVIEKGQTVTLRCDPISGHDNLYWYRRVMGKEIKFLLHFVKESKQDESGMPNNRFLAERTGGTYSTLKVQPAELEDSGVYFCASSQITGGRFANEQFFGPGTRLTVL.

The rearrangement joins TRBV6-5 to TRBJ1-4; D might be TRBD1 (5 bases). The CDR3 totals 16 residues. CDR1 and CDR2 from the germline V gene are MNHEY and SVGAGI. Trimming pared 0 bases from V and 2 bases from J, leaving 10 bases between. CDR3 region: CASSYSGGTTNEKLFF. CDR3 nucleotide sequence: TGTGCCAGCAGTTACTCGGGGGGAACCACTAATGAAAAACTGTTTTTT.

The CDR3 DNA is TGTGCCAGCAGCCCGGTCTTAGGGGCTCATCAGCCCCAGCATTTT. Amino acid sequence: CASSPVLGAHQPQHF. The chain combines TRBV28 with TRBJ1-5, with D possibly being TRBD1 (5 bases). Trimming shortened V by 6 bases and J by 5 bases, and 17 bases separated the two germline ends. Germline V gives CDR1 MDHEN, CDR2 SYDVKM. The CDR3 sequence is 15 residues long. The full variable domain, its missing parts supplied by reference TRBV28 and TRBJ1-5, is DVKVTQSSRYLVKRTGEKVFLECVQDMDHENMFWYRQDPGLGLRLIYFSYDVKMKEKGDIPEGYSVSREKKERFSLILESASTNQTSMYLCASSPVLGAHQPQHFGDGTRLSIL.

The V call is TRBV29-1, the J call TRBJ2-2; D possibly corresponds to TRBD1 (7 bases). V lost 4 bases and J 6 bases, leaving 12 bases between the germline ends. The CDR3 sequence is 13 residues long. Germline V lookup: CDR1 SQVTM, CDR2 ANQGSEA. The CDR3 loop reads CSVARGVSGELFF. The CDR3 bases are TGCAGCGTTGCCAGGGGGGTATCCGGGGAGCTGTTTTTT.

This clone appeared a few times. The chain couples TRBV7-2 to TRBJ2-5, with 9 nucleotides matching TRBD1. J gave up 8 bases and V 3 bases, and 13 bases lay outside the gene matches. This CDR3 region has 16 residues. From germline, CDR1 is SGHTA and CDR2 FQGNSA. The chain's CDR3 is CASSFRGGDRVETQYF. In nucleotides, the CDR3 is TGTGCCAGCAGCTTCAGGGGGGGGGACAGGGTGGAAACCCAGTACTTC.

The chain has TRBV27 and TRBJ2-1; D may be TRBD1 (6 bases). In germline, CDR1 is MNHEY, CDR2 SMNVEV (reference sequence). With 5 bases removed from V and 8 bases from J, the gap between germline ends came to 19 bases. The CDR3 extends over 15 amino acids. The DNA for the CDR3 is TGTGCCAGCAGTCCGAGGGACAATGTAGCCTATGAGCAGTTCTTC. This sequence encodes CASSPRDNVAYEQFF.

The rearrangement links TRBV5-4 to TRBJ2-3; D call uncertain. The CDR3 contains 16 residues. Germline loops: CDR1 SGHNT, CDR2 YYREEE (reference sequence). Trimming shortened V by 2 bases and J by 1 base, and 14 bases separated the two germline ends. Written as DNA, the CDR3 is TGTGCCAGCAGCTTACGTCGCCCGGTAGGCACAGATACGCAGTATTTT. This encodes CASSLRRPVGTDTQYF.

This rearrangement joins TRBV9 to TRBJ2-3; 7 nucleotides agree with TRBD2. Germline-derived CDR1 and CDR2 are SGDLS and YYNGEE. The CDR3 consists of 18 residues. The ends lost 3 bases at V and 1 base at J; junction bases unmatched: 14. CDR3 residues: CASSGRTGTTYGTDTQYF. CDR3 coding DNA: TGTGCCAGCAGCGGGCGAACCGGGACTACCTATGGCACAGATACGCAGTATTTT. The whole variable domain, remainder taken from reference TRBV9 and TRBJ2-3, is DSGVTQTPKHLITATGQRVTLRCSPRSGDLSVYWYQQSLDQGLQFLIQYYNGEERAKGNILERFSAQQFPDLHSELNLSSLELGDSALYFCASSGRTGTTYGTDTQYFGPGTRLTVL.

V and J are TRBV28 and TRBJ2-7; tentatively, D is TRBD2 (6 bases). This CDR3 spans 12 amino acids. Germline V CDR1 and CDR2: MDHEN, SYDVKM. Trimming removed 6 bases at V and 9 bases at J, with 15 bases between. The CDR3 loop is CASSAPGLTQYF. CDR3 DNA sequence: TGTGCCAGCAGCGCACCGGGACTGACGCAGTACTTC.

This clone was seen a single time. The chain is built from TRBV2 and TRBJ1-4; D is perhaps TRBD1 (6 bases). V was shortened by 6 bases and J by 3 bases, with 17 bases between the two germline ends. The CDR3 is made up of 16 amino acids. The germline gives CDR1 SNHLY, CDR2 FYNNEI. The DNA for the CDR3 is TGTGCCAGCAGCCCCGACAGGTTCAATTCTAATGAAAAACTGTTTTTT. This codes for CASSPDRFNSNEKLFF. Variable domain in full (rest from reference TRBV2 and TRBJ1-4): EPEVTQTPSHQVTQMGQEVILRCVPISNHLYFYWYRQILGQKVEFLVSFYNNEISEKSEIFDDQFSVERPDGSNFTLKIRSTKLEDSAMYFCASSPDRFNSNEKLFFGSGTQLSVL.

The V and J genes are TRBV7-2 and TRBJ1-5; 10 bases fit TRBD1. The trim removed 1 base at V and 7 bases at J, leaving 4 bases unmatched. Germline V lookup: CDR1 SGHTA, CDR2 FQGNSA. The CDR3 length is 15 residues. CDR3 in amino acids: CASSLETGGRQPQHF. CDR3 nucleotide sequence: TGTGCCAGCAGCTTAGAGACAGGGGGCCGCCAGCCCCAGCATTTT.

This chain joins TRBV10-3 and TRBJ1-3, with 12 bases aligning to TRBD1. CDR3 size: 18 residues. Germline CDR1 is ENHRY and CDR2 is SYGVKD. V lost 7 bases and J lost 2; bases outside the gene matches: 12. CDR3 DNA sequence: TGTGCCATCACGCCCCGAGGGGGACAGGGGGCGACTGGAAACACCATATATTTT. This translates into CAITPRGGQGATGNTIYF.

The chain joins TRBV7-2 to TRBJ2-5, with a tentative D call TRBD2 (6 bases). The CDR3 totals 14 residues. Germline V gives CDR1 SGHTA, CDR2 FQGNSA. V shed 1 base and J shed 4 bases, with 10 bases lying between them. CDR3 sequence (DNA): TGTGCCAGCAGCTTAGAGTTCGGGAGAGAGACCCAGTACTTC. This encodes CASSLEFGRETQYF.

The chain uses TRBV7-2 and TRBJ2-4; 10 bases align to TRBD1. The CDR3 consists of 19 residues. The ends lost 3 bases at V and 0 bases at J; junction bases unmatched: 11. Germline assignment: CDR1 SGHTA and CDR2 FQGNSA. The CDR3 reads CASSFATGGLWGAKNIQYF. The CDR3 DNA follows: TGTGCCAGCAGCTTCGCGACAGGGGGCCTCTGGGGAGCCAAAAACATTCAGTACTTC.

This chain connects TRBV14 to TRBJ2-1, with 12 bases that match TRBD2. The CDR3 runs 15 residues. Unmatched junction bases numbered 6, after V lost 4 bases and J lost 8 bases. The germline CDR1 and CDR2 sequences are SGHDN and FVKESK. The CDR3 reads CASSPSSGRAYEQFF. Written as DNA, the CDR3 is TGTGCCAGCAGCCCATCTAGCGGGAGGGCCTATGAGCAGTTCTTC. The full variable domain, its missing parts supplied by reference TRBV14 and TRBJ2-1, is EAGVTQFPSHSVIEKGQTVTLRCDPISGHDNLYWYRRVMGKEIKFLLHFVKESKQDESGMPNNRFLAERTGGTYSTLKVQPAELEDSGVYFCASSPSSGRAYEQFFGPGTRLTVL.

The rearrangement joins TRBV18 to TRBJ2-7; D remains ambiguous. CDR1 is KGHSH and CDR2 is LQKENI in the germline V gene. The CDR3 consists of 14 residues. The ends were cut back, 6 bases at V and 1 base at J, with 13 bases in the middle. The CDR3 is CASSQKIGSYEQYF. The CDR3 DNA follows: TGTGCCAGCTCCCAAAAGATAGGGTCCTACGAGCAGTACTTC.

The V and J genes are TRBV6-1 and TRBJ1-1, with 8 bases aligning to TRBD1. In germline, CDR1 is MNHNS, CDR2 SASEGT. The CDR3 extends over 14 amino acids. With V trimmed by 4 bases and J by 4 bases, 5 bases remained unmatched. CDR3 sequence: CASSGQGRSTEAFF. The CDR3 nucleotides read TGTGCCAGCAGTGGACAGGGGAGGTCCACTGAAGCTTTCTTT.

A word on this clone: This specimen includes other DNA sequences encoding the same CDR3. The CDR3 sequence is CASSSTRSYNSPLHF. CDR3 in DNA: TGTGCCAGCAGTTCCACTCGCTCCTATAATTCACCCCTCCACTTT. This rearrangement joins TRBV6-5 to TRBJ1-6; no clear D gene. The CDR3 extends over 15 amino acids. CDR1 is MNHEY and CDR2 is SVGAGI in the germline V gene. V lost 4 bases, J lost 0 bases, and 7 bases lay in between.

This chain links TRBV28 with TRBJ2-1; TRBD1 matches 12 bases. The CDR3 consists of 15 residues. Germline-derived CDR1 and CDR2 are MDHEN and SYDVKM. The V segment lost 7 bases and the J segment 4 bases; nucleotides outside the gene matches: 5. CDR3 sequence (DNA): TGTGCCAGCAAACGGGACAGGGGGCCTTACAATGAGCAGTTCTTC. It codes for CASKRDRGPYNEQFF.

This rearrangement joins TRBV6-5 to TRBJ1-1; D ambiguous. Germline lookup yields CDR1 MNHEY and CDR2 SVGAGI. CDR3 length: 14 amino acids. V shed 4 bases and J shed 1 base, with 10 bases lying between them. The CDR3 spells CASSSNSKNTEAFF. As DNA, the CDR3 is TGTGCCAGCAGTTCCAATTCCAAGAACACTGAAGCTTTCTTT.

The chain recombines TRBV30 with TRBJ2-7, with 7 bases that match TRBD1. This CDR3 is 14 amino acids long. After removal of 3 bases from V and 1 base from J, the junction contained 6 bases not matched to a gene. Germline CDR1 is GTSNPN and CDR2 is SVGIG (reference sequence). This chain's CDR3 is CAWRRTGWSYEQYF. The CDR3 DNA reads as TGTGCCTGGAGGCGGACAGGTTGGTCCTACGAGCAGTACTTC.

CDR3 region: CASSYRDNTEAFF. The DNA of the CDR3 is TGTGCCAGCAGTTACAGGGATAACACTGAAGCTTTCTTT. The chain employs TRBV6-5 and TRBJ1-1, with unresolved D. This CDR3 contains 13 residues. With 2 bases removed from V and 2 bases from J, the gap between germline ends came to 6 bases. Germline values: CDR1 MNHEY, CDR2 SVGAGI.